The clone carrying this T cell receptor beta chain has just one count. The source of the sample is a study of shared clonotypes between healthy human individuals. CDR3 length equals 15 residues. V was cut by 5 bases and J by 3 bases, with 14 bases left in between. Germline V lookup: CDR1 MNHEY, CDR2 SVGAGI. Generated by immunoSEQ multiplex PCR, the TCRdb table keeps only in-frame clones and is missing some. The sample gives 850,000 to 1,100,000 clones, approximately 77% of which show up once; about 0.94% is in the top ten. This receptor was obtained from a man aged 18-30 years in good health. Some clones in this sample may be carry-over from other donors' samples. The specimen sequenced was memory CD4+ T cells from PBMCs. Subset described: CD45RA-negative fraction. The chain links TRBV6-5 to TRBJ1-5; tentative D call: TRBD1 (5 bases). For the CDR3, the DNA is TGTGCCAGCAGTCCCGGGACCCGTTTCAATCAGCCCCAGCATTTT. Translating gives CASSPGTRFNQPQHF.